This T cell receptor beta chain was recovered during a study of Graves' ophthalmopathy and Graves' hyperthyroidism. Ophthalmopathy was moderately-to-severely active, CAS at least 3, NOSPECS at least 4, lasting under 3 months. Sampling 10 ml of fresh peripheral blood provided the PBMCs. RNA transcripts yielded amplified TCR beta CDR3 regions. First-round RT-PCR used HTBI primers; second-round multiplex PCR followed. In TCRdb, the multiplex PCR reads were re-called with MiXCR into one record per CDR3 protein. The sample has fewer than 350,000 distinct CDR3 sequences, under 20% seen once; the top ten hold over 9%. V was trimmed by 7 bases and J by 4 bases, leaving 10 bases between them. The CDR3 consists of 13 residues. The germline gives CDR1 SNHLY, CDR2 FYNNEI. This clonotype has ten or more counts. The antigen remains undetermined. Findings and caveats of the study: Clonotypes were expanded in thyroid at above 0.001 frequency, and most also appeared in blood. Researchers report that a 13-signature model separated ophthalmopathy from stable hyperthyroidism, posting less than 90% sensitivity and roughly 83% specificity.

The chain recombines TRBV2 with TRBJ2-2, with D possibly being TRBD1 (6 bases). The receptor comes from an adult man with Graves' ophthalmopathy. Sequenced sample: peripheral blood. For the CDR3, the DNA is TGTGCCAGCAAGGGGGAGTCCACCGGGGAGCTGTTTTTT. Residues: CASKGESTGELFF. The full variable domain, with the rest looked up from reference TRBV2 and TRBJ2-2, is EPEVTQTPSHQVTQMGQEVILRCVPISNHLYFYWYRQILGQKVEFLVSFYNNEISEKSEIFDDQFSVERPDGSNFTLKIRSTKLEDSAMYFCASKGESTGELFFGEGSRLTVL.